These T cell receptor beta chains were read from a single sample in a study of identical twins. MiXCR, applied by TCRdb to the 5' RACE reads, yields one record per CDR3 protein. This table has under 800,000 distinct CDR3 sequences, 20% to 25% appearing once. This sample also belongs to another study, concerning T cells expressing NK-cell markers.

Sequenced sample: PBMCs. The receptors were sampled from a woman aged 18 to 35 in good health. Each CDR3 is given without its conserved first and last residue. Each record gives: V gene, J gene, CDR3 protein.

TRBV12-3/TRBV12-4	TRBJ2-2	ASTSSRLAGSGELF
TRBV7-9	TRBJ2-5	ASKRGGGLSETQY
TRBV6-5	TRBJ2-6	ASSSRDRVKSGANVLT
TRBV13	TRBJ2-1	ASSLGGGAEQF
TRBV29-1	TRBJ2-1	SFSTGTVQF
TRBV10-3	TRBJ1-2	AISVGREQFYT
TRBV5-1	TRBJ2-1	ASKANGRVNNEQF
TRBV7-2	TRBJ2-1	ASSPRPTRILFNEQF
TRBV20-1	TRBJ2-2	SARGDGTGVPGELF
TRBV5-1	TRBJ1-6	ASSPTGVQSPLH
TRBV6-6	TRBJ1-1	ASRPTGNTEAF
TRBV5-6	TRBJ2-5	ASSLRGAQETQY
TRBV5-1	TRBJ1-2	ASSLAGEPVYGYT
TRBV5-1	TRBJ2-7	ASSLVGATATYEQY
TRBV7-3	TRBJ2-3	ASSLMGLGLRDTQY
TRBV20-1	TRBJ2-1	SAREGDINNEQF
TRBV12-3/TRBV12-4	TRBJ2-1	ASSLTSGGANEQF
TRBV7-9	TRBJ2-7	AVPRDRGYEQY
TRBV15	TRBJ2-7	ATSRTSSYEQY
TRBV25-1	TRBJ2-1	ASSASWGTNYNEQF
TRBV12-3/TRBV12-4	TRBJ2-5	ASSTTGTTGTQY
TRBV11-2	TRBJ2-7	ASSLGTVPYEQY
TRBV9	TRBJ2-1	ASSPQAGGPFIEQF
TRBV6-5	TRBJ2-1	ASSDSGSYNEQF
TRBV4-3	TRBJ2-2	ASSPPNQGSGELF
TRBV9	TRBJ2-1	ASSVGESNEQF
TRBV9	TRBJ2-3	ASSTGGGRSADTQY
TRBV5-1	TRBJ2-3	ASTPDRHTDTQY
TRBV18	TRBJ2-7	ASSPARYEQY
TRBV29-1	TRBJ2-2	SALPGQGPFTGELF
TRBV10-1	TRBJ2-7	ASSDRSVGSYEQY
TRBV6-5	TRBJ2-7	ASSYSPLVLSHEQY
TRBV5-1	TRBJ2-1	ASSYTGLLNEQF
TRBV5-1	TRBJ2-1	ASSNGLAANEQF
TRBV5-6	TRBJ1-5	ASSLGVGLDQPQH
TRBV5-1	TRBJ2-3	ASSLAGSADTQY
TRBV7-3	TRBJ2-1	ASSQGFSSGATRYNEQF
TRBV29-1	TRBJ2-1	SAARPQANSEQF
TRBV10-1	TRBJ1-1	ASSDPGRGETEAF
TRBV5-6	TRBJ2-7	ASSLDMEGSEQY
TRBV5-1	TRBJ2-1	ASSPRVQSSYNEQF
TRBV6-5	TRBJ2-5	ASSYSNWYQETQY
TRBV9	TRBJ2-3	ASSVEGSSTDTQY